This T cell receptor beta chain was documented in a study of shared clonotypes between healthy human individuals. Study findings and constraints: Blood was the sole source, and tissue repertoires probably differ. Rarefaction demonstrated incomplete sorted-subset sequencing despite large depth.

Trimming shortened V by 3 bases and J by 3 bases, and 10 bases separated the two germline ends. There are 14 residues in the CDR3. Germline CDR1 reads SGHNT; CDR2 reads YYREEE (reference sequence). Deep-level running was used for the assay. The material for each subset, its genomic DNA, was split evenly across several immunoSEQ plates. The assay was immunoSEQ multiplex PCR, and TCRdb's table has in-frame clones only and misses some. This table has approximately 940,000 clones, 76% appearing once. Concerning this clone: What it binds is not known.

The rearrangement links TRBV5-4 to TRBJ2-1; D is uncertain. Sequenced: memory CD4+ T cells sorted from blood. As for subset: CD45RA-negative fraction. The clonotype comes from a man between 18 and 35 years old in good health. For the CDR3, the DNA is TGTGCCAGCAGCTCCCGGGCCAACTACAATGAGCAGTTCTTC. It codes for CASSSRANYNEQFF.